This T cell receptor (beta chain) is from a study of T cell repertoires in cytomegalovirus infection. This clonotype was counted only a few times. Its antigen is still unknown. MiXCR, applied by TCRdb to the reads, yields one record per CDR3 protein. Counted here are hundreds of thousands of distinct CDR3 sequences, around a third occurring once; the ten biggest clones make up around 12%. Germline V gene sequence: CDR1 SEHNR, CDR2 FQNEAQ (reference sequence). The ends were cut back, 5 bases at V and 4 bases at J, with 14 bases in the middle. The CDR3 covers 14 residues. The sequence came from a human donor in good health (CMV status not recorded). Some clones in this sample may be carry-over from other donors' samples. V gene TRBV7-9 combines with J gene TRBJ1-2, with D unclear. Sequenced material: cultured CD8+ T cells from PBMCs, taken from culture after CMV antigen stimulation. The CDR3 loop reads CASSTPTELYGYTF. The CDR3 DNA follows: TGTGCCAGCAGCACCCCGACCGAGCTCTATGGCTACACCTTC. Combining the CDR3 with reference TRBV7-9 and TRBJ1-2 gives the whole variable domain DTGVSQNPRHKITKRGQNVTFRCDPISEHNRLYWYRQTLGQGPEFLTYFQNEAQLEKSRLLSDRFSAERPKGSFSTLEIQRTEQGDSAMYLCASSTPTELYGYTFGSGTRLTVV.